This is a list of T cell receptor beta chains from one sample in a study of human T cells and chemical hapten exposure. Using its own MiXCR run on the 5' RACE reads, TCRdb lists one record per CDR3 protein. The repertoire holds 100,000 to 120,000 distinct CDR3 sequences, with around 20% as singletons. Receptors were obtained from a human donor in good health. The CDR3 runs from the conserved cysteine through the conserved F or W. The order of the fields is J gene, clone size, V gene, D gene, CDR3 DNA, CDR3 protein. A D gene is named only where the DNA matches it firmly. Not all rows give a size; the values are once, few, many and, for expanded clones, a class.

j_call: TRBJ2-2; clone_size: few; v_call: TRBV28; d_call: TRBD1; cdr3_nt: TGTGCCAGCAGTGAAACCGGGACAGGGAACACCGGGGAGCTGTTTTTT; cdr3_aa: CASSETGTGNTGELFF
j_call: TRBJ2-1; clone_size: few; v_call: TRBV4-1; d_call: TRBD1; cdr3_nt: TGCGCCAGCAGTCTTCCGGGACAGGAAGGTGAGCAGTTCTTC; cdr3_aa: CASSLPGQEGEQFF
j_call: TRBJ1-2; clone_size: .; v_call: TRBV3-1; d_call: .; cdr3_nt: TGTGCCAGCAGCCAAGATGGGGGAAATGGCGACACCTTC; cdr3_aa: CASSQDGGNGDTF
j_call: TRBJ1-1; clone_size: .; v_call: TRBV6-5; d_call: .; cdr3_nt: TGTGCCAGCAGTTACGGATTGGGACGGCAGAACACTGAAGCTTTCTTT; cdr3_aa: CASSYGLGRQNTEAFF
j_call: TRBJ1-5; clone_size: .; v_call: TRBV4-1; d_call: .; cdr3_nt: TGCGCCAGCAGCCAATGGGGGGAAAGGGGTCAGCCCCAGCATTTT; cdr3_aa: CASSQWGERGQPQHF
j_call: TRBJ2-7; clone_size: .; v_call: TRBV29-1; d_call: .; cdr3_nt: TGCAGCGGCGGGGCTGGGTTGTACGAGCAGTACTTC; cdr3_aa: CSGGAGLYEQYF
j_call: TRBJ2-7; clone_size: few; v_call: TRBV11-2; d_call: .; cdr3_nt: TGTGCCAGCAGCCCGAGAGGTTCACTCCTGGTCTACGAGCAGTACTTC; cdr3_aa: CASSPRGSLLVYEQYF
j_call: TRBJ1-3; clone_size: few; v_call: TRBV6-5; d_call: .; cdr3_nt: TGTGCCAGCAGAGAAACCGGACGGCACTCTGGAAACACCATATATTTT; cdr3_aa: CASRETGRHSGNTIYF
j_call: TRBJ2-7; clone_size: .; v_call: TRBV28; d_call: .; cdr3_nt: TGTGCCAGCACCCGAAACAGGGACGAGCAGTACTTC; cdr3_aa: CASTRNRDEQYF
j_call: TRBJ2-7; clone_size: .; v_call: TRBV28; d_call: .; cdr3_nt: TGTGCCAGCAGTTTAATCTACGCCGGCGTGTCAATCTCCTACGAGCAGTACTTC; cdr3_aa: CASSLIYAGVSISYEQYF
j_call: TRBJ1-2; clone_size: few; v_call: TRBV4-1; d_call: .; cdr3_nt: TGCGCCAGCAGCCCAGACAGGTTTCTTAACTATGGCTACACCTTC; cdr3_aa: CASSPDRFLNYGYTF
j_call: TRBJ1-3; clone_size: .; v_call: TRBV28; d_call: .; cdr3_nt: TGTGCCAGCAGTTTACCCCCCAGGGCTGGAAACACCATATATTTT; cdr3_aa: CASSLPPRAGNTIYF
j_call: TRBJ2-7; clone_size: many; v_call: TRBV30; d_call: .; cdr3_nt: TGTGCCGGGGGAGAGGGGTTCGAGCAGTACTTC; cdr3_aa: CAGGEGFEQYF
j_call: TRBJ2-3; clone_size: .; v_call: TRBV28; d_call: .; cdr3_nt: TGTGCCAGCAGTGGGGATTGGGTCGCGGGGACAGATACGCAGTATTTT; cdr3_aa: CASSGDWVAGTDTQYF
j_call: TRBJ2-1; clone_size: .; v_call: TRBV9; d_call: .; cdr3_nt: TGTGCCAGCAGCTCACCGGGACGGAGGCTCTACAATGAGCAGTTCTTC; cdr3_aa: CASSSPGRRLYNEQFF
j_call: TRBJ1-2; clone_size: few; v_call: TRBV5-1; d_call: .; cdr3_nt: TGCGCCAGCAGCCCCCGAGGGTCAGACACTAACTATGGCTACACCTTC; cdr3_aa: CASSPRGSDTNYGYTF
j_call: TRBJ1-6; clone_size: few; v_call: TRBV30; d_call: TRBD1; cdr3_nt: TGTGCCTGGAGTGTTGAGGACAGGGGTTTTTCACCCCTCCACTTT; cdr3_aa: CAWSVEDRGFSPLHF
j_call: TRBJ1-2; clone_size: .; v_call: TRBV4-1; d_call: .; cdr3_nt: TGCGCCAGCAGCCAAGATGGAAGCGGGCGGTATTATGGCTACACCTTC; cdr3_aa: CASSQDGSGRYYGYTF
j_call: TRBJ1-1; clone_size: .; v_call: TRBV6-4; d_call: .; cdr3_nt: TGTGCCAGCAGTGACTCCACAGTGGGCGAAGCTTTCTTT; cdr3_aa: CASSDSTVGEAFF
j_call: TRBJ2-2; clone_size: few; v_call: TRBV29-1; d_call: .; cdr3_nt: TGCAGCGTTCGGGGGTACAACGGGGAGCTGTTTTTT; cdr3_aa: CSVRGYNGELFF
j_call: TRBJ2-1; clone_size: .; v_call: TRBV20-1; d_call: .; cdr3_nt: TGCAGTGCTTACTCGGGGACTTCCTACAATGAGCAGTTCTTC; cdr3_aa: CSAYSGTSYNEQFF
j_call: TRBJ2-7; clone_size: few; v_call: TRBV7-7; d_call: TRBD1; cdr3_nt: TGTGCTAGCAGCTACCGGGACAGGGGTTACGAGCAGTACTTC; cdr3_aa: CASSYRDRGYEQYF
j_call: TRBJ2-3; clone_size: .; v_call: TRBV15; d_call: TRBD1; cdr3_nt: TGTGCCACCAGCAGAGAGACAGGGGCGAAGGGTACGCAGTATTTT; cdr3_aa: CATSRETGAKGTQYF